The TCR beta chain under discussion was sequenced for a study of graft-versus-host responses after intestinal transplantation. About the study: In this cohort, recipients had multivisceral, liver-intestinal, or isolated intestinal transplants.

Looked up from germline, CDR1 is SGHRS and CDR2 is YFSETQ. Unmatched junction bases numbered 23, after V lost 1 base and J lost 5 bases. CDR3 length: 20 residues. Assay: immunoSEQ multiplex PCR; the TCRdb copy retains only in-frame clones and omits some. Among over 70,000 clones, 75% to 90% were seen once, and the ten largest hold 17%. With respect to this clone: Its antigen is unknown.

The sequencing here drew on unstimulated CD8+ T cells sorted from spleen or lymph node cells, taken before intestinal transplant. The sequence was collected from a human donor who received an intestinal transplant. The chain is built from TRBV5-1 and TRBJ2-7, with TRBD1 identical over 8 bases. CDR3 sequence reads: CASSLSGQGWLGAEVHEQYF. The CDR3 DNA reads TGCGCCAGCAGCTTGTCAGGACAGGGTTGGTTGGGGGCTGAGGTCCACGAGCAGTACTTC.